The 22 T cell receptor beta chains below all came from one sample that was sequenced in a study of neoadjuvant nivolumab and ipilimumab in lung cancer. The table came from immunoSEQ multiplex PCR; TCRdb's copy has only in-frame clones and leaves some out. The sample has about 8,100 clones; roughly 83% are singletons. The starting material was adjacent normal lung tissue, obtained after neoadjuvant nivolumab, alone or with ipilimumab, at or shortly before surgery. The source of these receptors is an adult with non-small cell lung cancer.

The genes are TRBV4-1 and TRBJ1-4, with 8 bases identical to TRBD1. The CDR3 sequence is 16 residues long. Trimming at V came to 3 bases and at J to 5 bases, leaving 8 bases not matched to a gene. Germline V gene sequence: CDR1 MGHRA, CDR2 YSYEKL. CDR3 loop: CASSHPRQGPNEKLFF. The DNA for the CDR3 is TGCGCCAGCAGCCACCCTAGACAGGGGCCGAATGAAAAACTGTTTTTT.

CDR3 region: CASSPQGSSYNSPLHF. Here the CDR3 DNA reads TGTGCCAGCTCACCCCAAGGGAGCTCCTATAATTCACCCCTCCACTTT. The rearrangement joins TRBV18 to TRBJ1-6; D not resolved. This CDR3 has 16 amino acids. Germline V gene sequence: CDR1 KGHSH, CDR2 LQKENI. Trimming removed 3 bases from V and 0 bases from J, with 9 bases in between.

The V gene is TRBV18, the J gene TRBJ2-7; possibly TRBD1 for D (5 bases). Germline values: CDR1 KGHSH, CDR2 LQKENI. Trimming stripped 2 bases from V and 4 bases from J, with 15 bases between. The CDR3 runs to 15 residues. CDR3 DNA sequence: TGTGCCAGCTCACCAGGGGCAGGTCAGGGATACGAGCAGTACTTC. Its protein is CASSPGAGQGYEQYF.

This chain connects TRBV11-2 to TRBJ2-5, with a possible D match to TRBD2 (5 bases). V was shortened by 2 bases and J by 3 bases, with 7 bases between the two germline ends. CDR3 length: 13 residues. CDR1 is SGHAT, CDR2 FQNNGV, per germline. The CDR3 bases are TGTGCCAGCAGCTTAAAGAGGGAAGAGACCCAGTACTTC. Amino acids: CASSLKREETQYF.

The table lists this clone with a count of one. V and J are TRBV6-5 and TRBJ2-7; D gene ambiguous. The V gene lost 6 bases and the J gene lost 0 bases, with 12 bases spanning the gap. The CDR3 is 14 amino acids. Germline V lookup: CDR1 MNHEY, CDR2 SVGAGI. CDR3 region: CASRQALTSYEQYF. The CDR3, as DNA: TGTGCCAGCAGGCAGGCCTTGACCTCCTACGAGCAGTACTTC.

This clone was counted once. This rearrangement joins TRBV9 to TRBJ1-4; D is uncertain. The CDR3 runs 15 residues. Germline CDR1 reads SGDLS; CDR2 reads YYNGEE. The V end lost 2 bases, the J end lost 6 bases, and 14 bases lay between the germline ends. The CDR3 loop is CASSVSGKVDEKLFF. The CDR3 nucleotides are TGTGCCAGCAGCGTTTCAGGAAAGGTCGATGAAAAACTGTTTTTT.

The chain links TRBV7-2 to TRBJ1-5; TRBD1 is a possible D gene (6 bases). The CDR3 is made up of 14 amino acids. Germline-derived CDR1 and CDR2 are SGHTA and FQGNSA. Trimming cost V 5 bases and J 4 bases, with 12 bases left between them. CDR3 coding DNA: TGTGCCAGCAGCCCGGACAGCCCTAATCAGCCCCAGCATTTT. Amino acid sequence: CASSPDSPNQPQHF.

The J gene is TRBJ2-2, the V gene TRBV27; D gene uncertain. This CDR3 has 17 residues. The germline V gene encodes CDR1 MNHEY and CDR2 SMNVEV (reference sequence). With 2 bases removed from V and 1 base from J, the gap between germline ends came to 14 bases. The CDR3 reads CASSLHYVGGNTGELFF. The CDR3 DNA follows: TGTGCCAGCAGTTTACACTACGTTGGCGGGAACACCGGGGAGCTGTTTTTT.

Here the CDR3 DNA reads TGTGCCAGCAGCTTGGTCGGGGACGCAGATACGCAGTATTTT. This encodes CASSLVGDADTQYF. The J gene is TRBJ2-3, the V gene TRBV5-4; D possibly uses TRBD1 or TRBD2 (5 bases each). The CDR3 is made up of 14 amino acids. The V gene lost 0 bases and the J gene lost 4 bases, with 9 bases spanning the gap. Germline CDR1 SGHNT, CDR2 YYREEE (reference sequence).

This sequence joins TRBV2 and TRBJ1-5, with D possibly being TRBD1 (5 bases). V was clipped by 3 bases and J by 1 base, with 10 bases between them. This CDR3 region has 15 residues. The germline V gene has CDR1 SNHLY and CDR2 FYNNEI. CDR3 nucleotides: TGTGCCAGCAGTGACGGGAAGGGGAGCAATCAGCCCCAGCATTTT. Its protein is CASSDGKGSNQPQHF.

This clone was detected only a few times. This chain joins TRBV18 and TRBJ1-5, with 9 bases lining up with TRBD1. The CDR3 consists of 15 residues. Germline CDR1 reads KGHSH; CDR2 reads LQKENI. Trimming removed 8 bases from V and 3 bases from J; junction bases left unmatched: 8. The CDR3 is CASRPTGGNNQPQHF. In nucleotides, the CDR3 is TGTGCCAGCCGTCCGACAGGGGGAAACAATCAGCCCCAGCATTTT.

V usage is TRBV5-4 and J usage is TRBJ1-2; weak D call: TRBD1 (6 bases). The CDR3 contains 13 residues. Germline V CDR1 and CDR2: SGHNT, YYREEE (reference sequence). Deletions cut 3 bases from V and 4 bases from J, with 10 bases between. The CDR3 nucleotides read TGTGCCAGCAGCTCCGGACAGACCTATGGCTACACCTTC. Residues: CASSSGQTYGYTF.

The chain employs TRBV6-1 and TRBJ1-1; 9 bases line up with TRBD1. The CDR3 length is 12 residues. Germline V CDR1 and CDR2: MNHNS, SASEGT. V lost 8 bases and J lost 12; bases outside the gene matches: 10. CDR3 protein: CASGGTGRGSFF. DNA for the CDR3: TGTGCCAGCGGTGGGACAGGGAGGGGATCTTTCTTT.

The gene calls are TRBV6-5 and TRBJ1-6; D not certain. Germline CDR1 reads MNHEY; CDR2 reads SVGAGI. The germline V and J ends were trimmed by 5 bases and 12 bases, with 11 bases remaining between them. This CDR3 spans 12 amino acids. CDR3 sequence reads: CASSTGLEPLHF. As DNA, the CDR3 is TGTGCCAGCAGTACCGGGTTAGAACCCCTCCACTTT.

V is TRBV19 and J is TRBJ2-7, with no clear D. The germline gives CDR1 LNHDA, CDR2 SQIVND (reference sequence). Trimming pared 10 bases from V and 0 bases from J, leaving 16 bases between. The CDR3 is 14 residues long. The CDR3 reads CATGKDRFSYEQYF. The CDR3 DNA reads TGTGCCACAGGAAAGGACCGCTTCTCCTACGAGCAGTACTTC.

The chain links TRBV7-9 to TRBJ2-7; possibly TRBD2 for D (6 bases). From germline, CDR1 is SEHNR and CDR2 FQNEAQ (reference sequence). Trimming stripped 1 base from V and 6 bases from J, with 10 bases between. This CDR3 contains 13 residues. The CDR3 here is CASSLVGGPEQYF. CDR3 nucleotide sequence: TGTGCCAGCAGCTTAGTCGGGGGTCCCGAGCAGTACTTC.

The rearrangement links TRBV7-9 to TRBJ2-6; D is unresolved. The CDR3 has 19 residues. The V end lost 2 bases, the J end lost 0 bases, and 17 bases lay between the germline ends. Germline loops: CDR1 SEHNR, CDR2 FQNEAQ (reference sequence). CDR3 DNA sequence: TGTGCCAGCAGCTTACAACCGGCGACGGACCGCTCTGGGGCCAACGTCCTGACTTTC. Protein product: CASSLQPATDRSGANVLTF.

In regard to this clone: Other DNA sequences in this sample translate to the same CDR3. The chain is built from TRBV14 and TRBJ2-2, with 8 bases matching TRBD1. This CDR3 comprises 16 residues. V was clipped by 3 bases and J by 4 bases; unmatched bases: 7. Germline loops: CDR1 SGHDN, CDR2 FVKESK. CDR3 protein: CASSQVTGAGTGELFF. The CDR3 DNA follows: TGTGCCAGCAGCCAGGTGACAGGGGCGGGCACCGGGGAGCTGTTTTTT.

J is TRBJ1-1 and V is TRBV7-2; tentative D call: TRBD1 (5 bases). Germline lookup yields CDR1 SGHTA and CDR2 FQGNSA. Trimming cost V 7 bases and J 5 bases, with 14 bases left between them. This CDR3 contains 13 residues. CDR3 protein: CASTLGTRTEAFF. The DNA for the CDR3 is TGTGCCAGCACCCTCGGGACCAGAACTGAAGCTTTCTTT.

The rearrangement uses TRBV4-1 and TRBJ2-7; D call uncertain. The CDR3 consists of 15 residues. Germline V gene data show CDR1 as MGHRA and CDR2 as YSYEKL. Trimming removed 4 bases at V and 2 bases at J, with 15 bases between. The CDR3 region has the DNA TGCGCCAGCAGCCGAGACGGTGTGGCTGCCTACGAGCAGTACTTC. Encoded protein: CASSRDGVAAYEQYF.

Points on this clone: The same CDR3 also results from other DNA sequences found in this sample. The chain employs TRBV2 and TRBJ2-5; no definite D call. Trimming took off 6 bases at V and 4 bases at J, with 3 bases between the two ends. Germline values: CDR1 SNHLY, CDR2 FYNNEI. The CDR3 is 10 amino acids. Here the CDR3 reads CASSGETQYF. CDR3 in DNA: TGTGCCAGCAGCGGAGAGACCCAGTACTTC. Complete variable domain (other parts from reference TRBV2 and TRBJ2-5): EPEVTQTPSHQVTQMGQEVILRCVPISNHLYFYWYRQILGQKVEFLVSFYNNEISEKSEIFDDQFSVERPDGSNFTLKIRSTKLEDSAMYFCASSGETQYFGPGTRLLVL.

This clone occurred a few times. This sequence joins TRBV4-3 and TRBJ2-3, with 7 nucleotides matching TRBD1. The CDR3 sequence is 20 residues long. V dropped 0 bases and J dropped 1; count of bases not matched to a gene: 16. Per the germline V gene, CDR1 is LGHNA and CDR2 is YSLEER. In DNA form, the CDR3 reads TGCGCCAGCAGCCAAGATATTGGTGGGGCGACAGGGCCCCGCACAGATACGCAGTATTTT. Encoded protein: CASSQDIGGATGPRTDTQYF.